This TCR beta chain is drawn from a study of T cell clones after liver transplantation. Looking at the study overall: Immunosuppression withdrawal was tried within 2 years after liver transplantation in this trial. TCRbeta sequencing after a pre-transplant mixed lymphocyte reaction identified graft-donor-reactive clones, later tracked in post-transplant blood. Graft-donor-reactive sequences were compared with third-party-reactive TCRbeta sequences from pre-transplant mixed lymphocyte reactions. Study-wide results and limits: A larger donor-reactive than third-party decline suggested partial antigen-specific deletion.

A remark on this clone: Antigen: not known.

Trimming removed 4 bases from V and 10 bases from J; junction bases left unmatched: 6. Germline V CDR1 and CDR2: SGHRS, YFSETQ. There are 14 residues in the CDR3. Libraries were prepared by immunoSEQ multiplex PCR; TCRdb keeps only in-frame clonotypes and omits some of them. The top ten clones hold approximately 2.7% of a sample with 40,000 to 55,000 clones, 85% to 90% of them seen once. The chain recombines TRBV5-1 with TRBJ2-1, with 12 bases identical to TRBD2. The TCR sequence derives from a human patient who received a liver transplant. The graft donor may have contributed some T cells. This material consisted of CD4+ T cells from blood, taken 24 months after liver transplant. The CDR3 protein is CASSDTSGRREQFF. DNA of the CDR3: TGCGCCAGCAGCGATACTAGCGGGAGGAGAGAGCAGTTCTTC. Full variable domain (remainder filled in from reference TRBV5-1 and TRBJ2-1): KAGVTQTPRYLIKTRGQQVTLSCSPISGHRSVSWYQQTPGQGLQFLFEYFSETQRNKGNFPGRFSGRQFSNSRSEMNVSTLELGDSALYLCASSDTSGRREQFFGPGTRLTVL.